The clone carrying this TCR beta chain was seen repeatedly, ten times or more. The target antigen is unknown. A universal primer site and UMIs were added as TCR cDNA was made by 5'RACE template switching. TCRdb reprocessed the 5' RACE reads with MiXCR, giving one entry per CDR3 protein. The sample lists nearly 70,000 distinct CDR3 sequences, 6.5% occurring once. The source of the sample is a study of T cells after yellow fever vaccination. Study findings and constraints: The study noted that FACS-sorted repertoires could contain abundant clonotypes contaminating from the bulk population. Clonotype sharing between CD4 and CD8 compartments was small. Clones from primary vaccination mostly reappeared after the booster (over 95% CD4, about 88% CD8).

Trimming took off 6 bases at V and 1 base at J, with 12 bases between the two ends. The CDR3 has 14 residues. CDR1 is SGHVT, CDR2 SQSDAQ, per germline. This clonotype was obtained from a man aged 18-30 years who received the YFV17D yellow fever vaccine. J is TRBJ1-1 and V is TRBV7-4; D remains ambiguous. The sample in question was CD8+ T cells sorted from PBMCs, obtained about 41 days after the first yellow fever vaccination. As DNA, the CDR3 is TGTGCCAGCAGGCCGAGGGTGGGGAACACTGAAGCTTTCTTT. The encoded protein is CASRPRVGNTEAFF.